These 20 T cell receptor beta chains were sequenced from one sample in a study of T cell changes during pregnancy in multiple sclerosis. TCRdb's table, derived via immunoSEQ multiplex PCR, lists solely in-frame clones and lacks some. This sample yields about 76,000 clones, of which roughly 93% are seen a single time; 2.5% to 3% belongs to the top ten. This specimen was peripheral blood, taken in the second trimester of pregnancy. The source is a female donor with multiple sclerosis, enrolled in a pregnancy study.

The chain uses TRBV6-1 and TRBJ1-2, with 9 positions matching TRBD1. Germline V gene lookup returns CDR1 MNHNS and CDR2 SASEGT. The CDR3 is 14 amino acids. The V gene end was trimmed by 1 base and the J gene end by 7 bases; junction bases not matched to a gene: 4. The DNA of the CDR3 is TGTGCCAGCAGTGAAGTTACAGGGGGCAGTGGCTACACCTTC. It translates to CASSEVTGGSGYTF.

CDR3 sequence (DNA): TGTGCCAGCAGCTTACACAGCTCCTACGAGCAGTACTTC. Translation: CASSLHSSYEQYF. This rearrangement joins TRBV11-3 to TRBJ2-7, with D unclear. Germline values: CDR1 SGHNT, CDR2 YENEEA. Trimming cost V 2 bases and J 0 bases, with 5 bases left between them. CDR3 length: 13 amino acids.

The V call is TRBV6-6, the J call TRBJ1-6; perhaps TRBD1 as D (5 bases). This CDR3 contains 16 residues. Looked up from germline, CDR1 is MNHNY and CDR2 is SVGAGI (reference sequence). Trimming shortened V by 5 bases and J by 7 bases, and 18 bases separated the two germline ends. The CDR3, as DNA: TGTGCCAGCAGTGCAGAAAGGGGAGCGGGGAATTCACCCCTCCACTTT. Amino acids: CASSAERGAGNSPLHF.

The chain combines TRBV6-5 with TRBJ2-7; D remains ambiguous. Germline CDR1 is MNHEY and CDR2 is SVGAGI. CDR3 length: 13 amino acids. The V and J ends lost 0 bases and 7 bases respectively, with 10 bases between them. As DNA, the CDR3 is TGTGCCAGCAGTTACTCGGGCCCTCGGGAGCAGTACTTC. It yields the protein CASSYSGPREQYF.

The chain combines TRBV6-1 with TRBJ2-3; TRBD2 agrees at 8 bases. The CDR3 runs to 15 residues. Trimming removed 3 bases from V and 1 base from J; junction bases left unmatched: 3. Germline V gene sequence: CDR1 MNHNS, CDR2 SASEGT. This CDR3 reads CASSDYGGGTDTQYF. CDR3 sequence (DNA): TGTGCCAGCAGTGATTACGGGGGGGGCACAGATACGCAGTATTTT.

The V gene is TRBV5-8, the J gene TRBJ1-1, with D uncertain. CDR3 size: 11 residues. Germline V CDR1 and CDR2: SGHTS, YDEGEE. Trimming removed 4 bases at V and 11 bases at J, with 12 bases between. The CDR3 loop is CASSLGLEAFF. Here the CDR3 DNA reads TGTGCCAGCAGCCTGGGCCTGGAGGCTTTCTTT.

The rearrangement uses TRBV7-3 and TRBJ2-2, with 7 positions matching TRBD1. Germline trimming cut 5 bases from V and 5 bases from J; bases unmatched to any gene: 2. Germline V gene lookup returns CDR1 SGHTA and CDR2 FQGTGA. The CDR3 runs to 13 residues. CDR3 coding DNA: TGTGCCAGCAGCATGACAGGGACCGGGGAGCTGTTTTTT. It is translated as CASSMTGTGELFF. Supplemented by reference TRBV7-3 and TRBJ2-2, the full variable domain reads GAGVSQTPSNKVTEKGKYVELRCDPISGHTALYWYRQSLGQGPEFLIYFQGTGAADDSGLPNDRFFAVRPEGSVSTLKIQRTERGDSAVYLCASSMTGTGELFFGEGSRLTVL.

The chain uses TRBV2 and TRBJ2-7; TRBD2 aligns across 14 bases. The CDR3 totals 15 residues. V shed 11 bases and J 3 bases; nucleotides not matched to a gene: 9. The V gene's germline CDR1 is SNHLY and CDR2 FYNNEI. DNA of the CDR3: TGTGCCGGTGCGACAGGACTAGCGGGGGGCTACGAGCAGTACTTC. Translating gives CAGATGLAGGYEQYF.

J is TRBJ1-1 and V is TRBV2; D is uncertain. The CDR3 extends over 11 amino acids. Germline lookup yields CDR1 SNHLY and CDR2 FYNNEI. V was cut by 8 bases and J by 3 bases, with 7 bases left in between. This chain's CDR3 is CASLTYTEAFF. The DNA of the CDR3 is TGTGCCAGCCTTACTTACACTGAAGCTTTCTTT.

V usage is TRBV25-1 and J usage is TRBJ1-3, with a weak D call TRBD1 (6 bases). V lost 3 bases and J 6 bases, leaving 15 bases between the germline ends. The germline CDR1 and CDR2 sequences are MGHDK and SYGVNS. The length of the CDR3 is 15 residues. The CDR3 region has the DNA TGTGCCAGCAGTGACAGGGGTTTACTCGAAAACACCATATATTTT. It encodes CASSDRGLLENTIYF.

This clone has only one observation. V usage is TRBV25-1 and J usage is TRBJ1-2; D is undetermined. V was pared by 4 bases and J by 4 bases, with 16 bases between. The germline CDR1 and CDR2 sequences are MGHDK and SYGVNS. CDR3 size: 15 residues. The CDR3 region has the DNA TGTGCCAGCAGTGTCGGTTCGATCGGAGCCTATGGCTACACCTTC. Translated, it gives CASSVGSIGAYGYTF.

V usage is TRBV4-2 and J usage is TRBJ2-3, with D tentatively TRBD2 (5 bases). V lost 4 bases to trimming and J lost 6 bases, with 14 bases between them. Germline-derived CDR1 and CDR2 are LGHNA and YNFKEQ. The CDR3 totals 14 residues. CDR3 in amino acids: CASSPSLAMDTQYF. In DNA, the CDR3 is TGTGCCAGCAGCCCTAGCTTAGCGATGGATACGCAGTATTTT.

The chain uses TRBV19 and TRBJ2-1, with 8 nucleotides matching TRBD1. Germline V gives CDR1 LNHDA, CDR2 SQIVND (reference sequence). With 8 bases clipped from V and 11 bases from J, the junction kept 5 bases outside the gene matches. CDR3 length equals 11 residues. The CDR3 sequence: CASPGGDQQFF. In DNA form, the CDR3 reads TGTGCCAGTCCAGGGGGCGACCAGCAGTTCTTC.

Written as DNA, the CDR3 is TGTGCCAGCAGCTTAGGATATAAGGGGTACACCGGGGAGCTGTTTTTT. This gives the protein CASSLGYKGYTGELFF. V and J are TRBV11-2 and TRBJ2-2; D might be TRBD1 (5 bases). The CDR3 runs 16 residues. V was cut by 1 base and J by 3 bases, with 12 bases left in between. Germline V gene lookup returns CDR1 SGHAT and CDR2 FQNNGV. The variable domain in full, completed from reference TRBV11-2 and TRBJ2-2, reads EAGVAQSPRYKIIEKRQSVAFWCNPISGHATLYWYQQILGQGPKLLIQFQNNGVVDDSQLPKDRFSAERLKGVDSTLKIQPAKLEDSAVYLCASSLGYKGYTGELFFGEGSRLTVL.

V gene TRBV6-5 combines with J gene TRBJ1-2, with D hard to call. CDR1 MNHEY and CDR2 SVGAGI come from the germline V gene. V shed 6 bases and J shed 0 bases, with 14 bases lying between them. The CDR3 extends over 15 amino acids. The CDR3 nucleotides are TGTGCCAGCAGCCTGACTGTTTTAGCTAACTATGGCTACACCTTC. This sequence encodes CASSLTVLANYGYTF.

In this sample, this clone turned up once. The chain joins TRBV6-5 to TRBJ1-4; 7 bases agree with TRBD1. CDR3 length equals 13 residues. The germline V gene has CDR1 MNHEY and CDR2 SVGAGI. With V trimmed by 5 bases and J by 5 bases, 2 bases remained unmatched. CDR3 protein: CASSGTVNEKLFF. CDR3 coding DNA: TGTGCCAGCAGTGGGACAGTCAATGAAAAACTGTTTTTT.

The chain employs TRBV7-8 and TRBJ2-5; 15 positions match TRBD2. V trimming: 0 bases; J trimming: 5 bases; junction bases outside the gene matches: 10. This CDR3 comprises 19 residues. CDR1 is SGHVS and CDR2 is FQNEAQ in the germline V gene. The CDR3 nucleotides are TGTGCCAGCAGCTTAGCGCCACCGGGACTAGCGGGGGGTTTCGAGACCCAGTACTTC. Its translation is CASSLAPPGLAGGFETQYF.

This chain connects TRBV5-4 to TRBJ1-1; TRBD1 is a possible D gene (5 bases). V lost 2 bases to trimming and J lost 1 base, with 6 bases between them. CDR1 is SGHNT, CDR2 YYREEE, per germline (reference sequence). The CDR3 sequence is 13 residues long. The CDR3 nucleotides read TGTGCCAGCAGCTTTACAGGGAACACTGAAGCTTTCTTT. This translates into CASSFTGNTEAFF.

The rearrangement links TRBV10-3 to TRBJ1-2; D is perhaps TRBD1 (6 bases). Germline V gives CDR1 ENHRY, CDR2 SYGVKD. V shed 6 bases and J shed 8 bases, with 31 bases lying between them. The CDR3 contains 18 residues. CDR3: CAIRPERIKQGRRHGYTF. Written as DNA, the CDR3 is TGTGCCATCAGACCCGAAAGAATAAAACAGGGAAGGAGGCACGGCTACACCTTC.

The CDR3 is CASSELRTGGSNQPQHF. In DNA, the CDR3 is TGTGCCAGCAGTGAATTGAGGACAGGGGGGAGCAATCAGCCCCAGCATTTT. V gene TRBV6-1 combines with J gene TRBJ1-5; 10 bases line up with TRBD1. Per the germline V gene, CDR1 is MNHNS and CDR2 is SASEGT. With V trimmed by 2 bases and J by 1 base, 5 bases remained unmatched. This CDR3 has 17 residues.